Shown below are 9 T cell receptor beta chains from a single sample sequenced in a study of blood T cell repertoires in COVID-19. Clones were read by immunoSEQ multiplex PCR, and TCRdb kept only the in-frame ones, dropping some. The profile shows about 100,000 clones, 90% to 95% of them singletons. The sample was peripheral blood. All receptors derive from a man aged 50 to 60 with active COVID-19.

The genes are TRBV6-5 and TRBJ1-3; D is ambiguous. CDR1 is MNHEY, CDR2 SVGAGI, per germline. The CDR3 runs to 15 residues. V was trimmed by 2 bases and J by 0 bases, leaving 8 bases between them. CDR3 sequence reads: CASSYTRSSGNTIYF. DNA of the CDR3: TGTGCCAGCAGTTACACGCGGTCCTCTGGAAACACCATATATTTT.

V gene TRBV7-6 combines with J gene TRBJ2-7; weak D call: TRBD1 (5 bases). The CDR3 runs to 16 residues. Germline CDR1 and CDR2: SGHVS and FNYEAQ. Trimming shortened V by 1 base and J by 0 bases, and 13 bases separated the two germline ends. In DNA, the CDR3 is TGTGCCAGCAGCTTAGAAGGGGTCGCCAGCTCCTACGAGCAGTACTTC. Protein sequence: CASSLEGVASSYEQYF.

This clone came up a few times. The chain employs TRBV6-4 and TRBJ2-3; 8 bases agree with TRBD2. This CDR3 is built from 16 residues. Germline V gene data show CDR1 as MRHNA and CDR2 as SNTAGT. V dropped 2 bases and J dropped 3; count of bases not matched to a gene: 7. CDR3 amino acids: CASSDKPSGCTDTQYF. For the CDR3, the DNA is TGTGCCAGCAGTGACAAGCCTAGCGGGTGTACAGATACGCAGTATTTT.

The chain joins TRBV5-4 to TRBJ1-1, with a weak D call TRBD1 (6 bases). The ends were cut back, 0 bases at V and 5 bases at J, with 11 bases in the middle. The length of the CDR3 is 14 residues. Germline CDR1 and CDR2: SGHNT and YYREEE (reference sequence). The CDR3 sequence is CASSLDRVWTEAFF. CDR3 nucleotide sequence: TGTGCCAGCAGCTTGGACAGGGTATGGACTGAAGCTTTCTTT.

This clone was seen more than once but under ten times. The chain combines TRBV27 with TRBJ2-2; D is uncertain. Per the germline V gene, CDR1 is MNHEY and CDR2 is SMNVEV (reference sequence). Trimming removed 6 bases at V and 5 bases at J, with 7 bases between. The CDR3 runs to 12 residues. CDR3 sequence (DNA): TGTGCCAGCAGCTCTGTAACCGGGGAGCTGTTTTTT. It translates to CASSSVTGELFF.

J is TRBJ2-1 and V is TRBV9, with a tentative D call TRBD1 (6 bases). CDR1 and CDR2 from the germline V gene are SGDLS and YYNGEE. The CDR3 runs to 15 residues. The V and J ends lost 3 bases and 6 bases respectively, with 16 bases between them. CDR3 sequence (DNA): TGTGCCAGCAGCGCAGGGGACACCAGAATCAATGAGCAGTTCTTC. Protein: CASSAGDTRINEQFF.

The chain combines TRBV10-1 with TRBJ1-4; D remains ambiguous. Trimming removed 8 bases from V and 0 bases from J, with 13 bases in between. From germline, CDR1 is WNHNN and CDR2 SYGVQD (reference sequence). The length of the CDR3 is 15 residues. The CDR3 loop is CASPKQASTNEKLFF. As DNA, the CDR3 is TGCGCCAGCCCTAAGCAGGCCTCAACTAATGAAAAACTGTTTTTT.

This rearrangement joins TRBV4-1 to TRBJ2-2; TRBD1 might be the D (5 bases). This CDR3 spans 16 amino acids. The germline V gene encodes CDR1 MGHRA and CDR2 YSYEKL. V was shortened by 3 bases and J by 1 base, with 12 bases between the two germline ends. Here the CDR3 reads CASSQTSGLNTGELFF. CDR3 DNA sequence: TGCGCCAGCAGCCAGACCTCAGGGTTGAACACCGGGGAGCTGTTTTTT.

This clone was recorded a few times. The V call is TRBV7-2, the J call TRBJ1-1; unclear D gene. Germline CDR1 is SGHTA and CDR2 is FQGNSA. Between the trimmed V and J ends, which lost 1 base and 10 bases, there was a span of 10 bases. The length of the CDR3 is 12 residues. The chain's CDR3 is CASSLDLGSAFF. For the CDR3, the DNA is TGTGCCAGCAGCTTAGATCTAGGCTCAGCTTTCTTT.